The present entry profiles one T cell receptor (beta chain) with its context. The antigen remains unidentified. The data were taken from a study of shared clonotypes between healthy human individuals. Study-level background: Per donor, three plates held CD4 naive cells, three held CD4 memory, two held CD8 naive and one held CD8 memory. General study results and limits: Naive subsets, compared against memory subsets, generally had larger estimated richness values. Relative to clonotypes present in all four donors, those not shared had lower generation probabilities.

Division of CD4+ cells produced a CD45RA+ naive subset and a CD45RA-negative memory subset. Sequencing was performed with immunoSEQ multiplex PCR; in TCRdb, only in-frame clones are kept and a portion is missing. Of about 1,500,000 clones listed, 95% to 97% are singletons. The source is a young man in good health. Sequenced: naive CD4+ T cells sorted from blood. The sample's subset: CD45RA+ positively selected.

Here the CDR3 DNA reads TGTGCCAGCAGGAGTAGCGGATACTCCTACGAGCAGTACTTC. It codes for CASRSSGYSYEQYF. The genes are TRBV27 and TRBJ2-7; D is perhaps TRBD2 (6 bases). Germline V gene sequence: CDR1 MNHEY, CDR2 SMNVEV (reference sequence). The V and J ends lost 6 bases and 0 bases respectively, with 12 bases between them. CDR3 length: 14 amino acids.